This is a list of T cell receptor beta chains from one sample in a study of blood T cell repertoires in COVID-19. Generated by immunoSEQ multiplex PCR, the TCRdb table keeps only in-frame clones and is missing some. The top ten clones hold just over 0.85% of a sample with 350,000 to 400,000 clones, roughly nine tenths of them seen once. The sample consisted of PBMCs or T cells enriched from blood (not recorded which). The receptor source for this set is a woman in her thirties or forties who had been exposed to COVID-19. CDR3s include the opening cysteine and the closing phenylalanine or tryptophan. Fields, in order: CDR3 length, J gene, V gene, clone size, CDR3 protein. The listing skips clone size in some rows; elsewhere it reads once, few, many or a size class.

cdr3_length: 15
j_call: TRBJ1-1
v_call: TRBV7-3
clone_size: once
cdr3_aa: CASSLIGAKNTEAFF

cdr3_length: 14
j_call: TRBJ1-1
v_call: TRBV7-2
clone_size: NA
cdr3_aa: CASSRQGTNTEAFF

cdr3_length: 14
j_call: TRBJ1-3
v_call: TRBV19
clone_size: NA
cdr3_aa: CASSILGPGNTIYF

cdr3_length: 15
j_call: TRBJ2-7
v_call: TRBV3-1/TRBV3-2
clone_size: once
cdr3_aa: CASSQAGQAYYEQYF

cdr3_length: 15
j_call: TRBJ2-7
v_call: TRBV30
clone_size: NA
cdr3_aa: CAWSGGQGAIYEQYF

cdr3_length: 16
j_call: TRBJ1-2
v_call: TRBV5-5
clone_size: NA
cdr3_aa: CASSASHRTGIFGYTF

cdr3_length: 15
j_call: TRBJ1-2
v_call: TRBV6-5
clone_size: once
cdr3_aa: CASSSTGGIIDGYTF

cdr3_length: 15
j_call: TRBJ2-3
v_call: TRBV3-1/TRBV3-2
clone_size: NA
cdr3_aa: CASSHMQRRADTQYF

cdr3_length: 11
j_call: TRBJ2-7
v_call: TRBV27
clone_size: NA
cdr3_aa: CASSSGNEQYF

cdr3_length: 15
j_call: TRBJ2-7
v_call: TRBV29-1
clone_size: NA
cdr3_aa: CSVEESWGLAGTQYF

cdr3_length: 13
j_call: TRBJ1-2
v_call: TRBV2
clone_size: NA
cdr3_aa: CASSAQAYYGYTF

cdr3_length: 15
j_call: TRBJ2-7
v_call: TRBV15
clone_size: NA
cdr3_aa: CATSRTGQGAYEQYF

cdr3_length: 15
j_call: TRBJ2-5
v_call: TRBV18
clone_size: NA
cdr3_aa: CASCTNREYQETQYF

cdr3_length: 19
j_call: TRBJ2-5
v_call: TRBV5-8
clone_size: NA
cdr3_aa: CASRDGTALRQSYQETQYF

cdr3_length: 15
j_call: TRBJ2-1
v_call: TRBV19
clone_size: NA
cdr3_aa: CASSIGRGSNNEQFF

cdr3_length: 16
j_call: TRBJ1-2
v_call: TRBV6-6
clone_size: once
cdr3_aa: CASSYDRQGANYGYTF

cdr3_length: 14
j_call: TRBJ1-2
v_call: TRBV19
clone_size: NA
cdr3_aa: CASRTGDWVDGYTF

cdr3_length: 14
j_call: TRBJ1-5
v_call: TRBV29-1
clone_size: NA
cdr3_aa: CSVGQGDSNQPQHF

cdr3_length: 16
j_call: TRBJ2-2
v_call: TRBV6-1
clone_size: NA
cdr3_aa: CANSEGRRVDTGELFF

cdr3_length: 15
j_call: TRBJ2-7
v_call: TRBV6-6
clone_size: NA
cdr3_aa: CASTKDRPSSYEQYF

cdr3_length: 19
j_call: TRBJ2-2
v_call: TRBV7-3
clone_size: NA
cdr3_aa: CASSLRGIAGGRNTGELFF

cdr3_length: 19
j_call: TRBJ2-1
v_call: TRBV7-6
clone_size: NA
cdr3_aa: CASSSKPPQGVSSYNEQFF

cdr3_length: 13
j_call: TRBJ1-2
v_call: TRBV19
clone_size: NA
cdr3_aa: CASRPSGGFGYTF

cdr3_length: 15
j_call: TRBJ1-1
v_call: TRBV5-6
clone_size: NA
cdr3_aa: CASSFTGTSYTEAFF

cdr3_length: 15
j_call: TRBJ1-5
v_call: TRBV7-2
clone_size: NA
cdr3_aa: CASSLRQGIGQPQHF

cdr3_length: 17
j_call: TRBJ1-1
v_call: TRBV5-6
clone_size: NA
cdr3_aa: CASRVGQGRLWATEAFF

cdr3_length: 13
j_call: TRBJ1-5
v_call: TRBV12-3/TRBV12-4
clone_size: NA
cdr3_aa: CASSFRGSATQHF

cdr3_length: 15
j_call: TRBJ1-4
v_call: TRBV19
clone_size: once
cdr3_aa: CASSIGSRASRELFF

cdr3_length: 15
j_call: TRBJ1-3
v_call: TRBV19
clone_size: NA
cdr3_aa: CASSISTASGNTIYF

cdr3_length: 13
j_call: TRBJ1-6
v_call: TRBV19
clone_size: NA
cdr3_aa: CASTGSYNSPLHF

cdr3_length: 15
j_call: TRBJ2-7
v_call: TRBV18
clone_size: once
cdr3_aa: CASSPTGTGGKEQYF

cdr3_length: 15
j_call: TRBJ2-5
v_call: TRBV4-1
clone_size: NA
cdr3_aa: CASSRLAGDQETQYF

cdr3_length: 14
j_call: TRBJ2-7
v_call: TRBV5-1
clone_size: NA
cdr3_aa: CASSLGDTHYEQYF

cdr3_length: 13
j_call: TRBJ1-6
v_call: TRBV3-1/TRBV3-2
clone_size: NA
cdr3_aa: CASSSKYNSPLHF

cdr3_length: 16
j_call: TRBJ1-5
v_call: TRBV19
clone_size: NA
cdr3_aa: CASSITGTGGNQPQHF

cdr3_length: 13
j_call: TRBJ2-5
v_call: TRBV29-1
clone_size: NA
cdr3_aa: CSVGTTYQETQYF

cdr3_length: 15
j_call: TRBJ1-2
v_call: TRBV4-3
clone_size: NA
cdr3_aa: CASSQGATGIYGYTF

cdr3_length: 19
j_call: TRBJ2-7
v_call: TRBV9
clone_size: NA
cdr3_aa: CASSVGTGTSGGNYYEQYF

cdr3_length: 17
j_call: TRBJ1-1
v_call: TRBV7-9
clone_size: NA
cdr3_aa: CASSYPGASALNTEAFF

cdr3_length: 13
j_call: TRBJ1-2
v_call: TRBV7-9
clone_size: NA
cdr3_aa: CASSLDGSYGYTF

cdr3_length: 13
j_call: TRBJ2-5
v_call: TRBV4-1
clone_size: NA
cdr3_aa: CASSQVGAETQYF

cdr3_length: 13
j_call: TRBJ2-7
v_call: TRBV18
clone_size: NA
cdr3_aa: CASSPPSSYEQYF

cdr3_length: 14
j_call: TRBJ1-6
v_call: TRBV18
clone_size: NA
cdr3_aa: CASSPGTGNSPLHF

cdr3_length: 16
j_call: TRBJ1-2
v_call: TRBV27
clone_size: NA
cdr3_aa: CASLRLLAGLDYGYTF

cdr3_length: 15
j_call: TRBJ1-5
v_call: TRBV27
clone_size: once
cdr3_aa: CASSSRQGRGQPQHF

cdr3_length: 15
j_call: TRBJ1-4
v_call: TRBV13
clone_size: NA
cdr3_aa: CASSLDQGVNEKLFF

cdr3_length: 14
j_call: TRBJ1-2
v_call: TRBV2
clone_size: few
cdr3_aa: CASRRDRGRGGYTF

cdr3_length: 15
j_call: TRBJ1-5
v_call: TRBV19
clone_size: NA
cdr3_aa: CASTEQDRRNQPQHF

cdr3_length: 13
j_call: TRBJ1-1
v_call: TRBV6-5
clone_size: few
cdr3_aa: CASMTGGNTEAFF